What follows describes a single TCR beta chain. Antigen: not known. This sample was taken from a study of CD8+CD57+ T cells in acquired aplastic anemia. On the study more broadly: The sorted CD4+ and CD8+ cells yielded an average about 3.5 ug of DNA.

Trimming took 6 bases from V and 6 from J, leaving 22 bases between them. The CDR3 is 16 amino acids. Germline V CDR1 and CDR2: MNHNS, SASEGT. Before being chosen for sequencing, patients had shown CD8+CD57+ cell expansion by flow cytometry. Whole-study results and caveats: For CD8+ Simpson's diversity, patients and controls showed no significant difference. Comparison of patients with controls identified 25 to 30 shared CD8+ CDR3 sequences.

Profiling that covered TCR beta VDJ and CDR3 relied on genomic DNA as its template. MiXCR, run by TCRdb on the reads, gives a single entry per CDR3 protein. Among 250,000 to 300,000 distinct CDR3 sequences listed, under 65% were seen once. The clonotype originates from a human donor with aplastic anemia. Specimen: sorted CD4+, CD8+, or CD8+CD57+ T cells (not recorded which) from PBMCs. This rearrangement joins TRBV6-1 to TRBJ2-3; possibly TRBD2 for D (6 bases). The chain's CDR3 is CASSLSGGAFDDTQYF. The CDR3 DNA reads as TGTGCCAGCAGCCTATCCGGAGGGGCCTTCGATGATACGCAGTATTTT.